This T cell receptor beta chain was recorded in a study of tumor-infiltrating lymphocytes in oesophageal squamous cell carcinoma. TCRdb called the PCR reads again in MiXCR, with one record for every CDR3 protein. The sample has about 16,000 distinct CDR3 sequences, roughly 40% seen once. There are 15 residues in the CDR3. V dropped 6 bases and J dropped 2; count of bases not matched to a gene: 7. The germline CDR1 and CDR2 sequences are MNHNS and SASEGT. The receptor's source is a female donor with esophageal squamous cell carcinoma. The V call is TRBV6-1, the J call TRBJ2-3; 8 bases agree with TRBD1. The sequencing sample was made of normal esophageal tissue next to the tumor. CDR3 in DNA: TGTGCCAGCAGGGTCCGGGACAGGAACACAGATACGCAGTATTTT. Translated, it gives CASRVRDRNTDTQYF.